This TCR beta chain was profiled in a study of cytomegalovirus exposure and HLA in healthy donors. Whole-study context: According to later analysis, the same platform produced the 120 or so validation and 666 first-cohort repertoires.

In regard to this clone: Antigen unknown.

This CDR3 has 14 residues. Germline assignment: CDR1 SNHLY and CDR2 FYNNEI. Trimming pared 6 bases from V and 5 bases from J, leaving 16 bases between. Findings and caveats of the study: For cytomegalovirus status, the classifier reportedly gave diagnoses with high specificity and sensitivity. The CMV antigen specificity of a few CMV-associated chains was confirmed through in vitro analysis. Some public TCRs appeared in many individuals, while most sequences were rare.

Sequenced by immunoSEQ multiplex PCR; TCRdb stores in-frame clones only, minus some. Altogether more than 70,000 clones are present, roughly 93% being singletons, with the ten largest covering more than 0.8%. The chain joins TRBV2 to TRBJ1-2, with D tentatively TRBD1 (6 bases). Sequenced material: PBMCs. The clonotype originates from a young woman in good health and CMV-seronegative. CDR3 nucleotide sequence: TGTGCCAGCAGGGGCGAGGGGGATGGGTATGGCTACACCTTC. Translated, it gives CASRGEGDGYGYTF.